Included here is one T cell receptor beta chain sequence, with context. Antigen: not known. The entry originates in a study of T cell responses to AZD1222 COVID-19 vaccine. Study-wide context: Second doses were pooled across both intervals (about 4 or about 12 weeks).

The CDR3 length is 20 residues. Germline values: CDR1 KGHDR, CDR2 SFDVKD. V dropped 1 base and J dropped 0 bases, with 21 bases sitting between them. Clones were sequenced by immunoSEQ multiplex PCR, and TCRdb holds only the in-frame ones, with some missing. The sample includes some 120,000 clones, around 90% of them seen just once. General study results and limits: Per reports, nearly half of all spike-specific TCRs target regions that are unmutated in variants. At study baseline, merely more than 5 AZD1222 recipients were seropositive.

Source: peripheral blood, taken on day 0 of AZD1222 vaccination. The clonotype was recovered from an adult in good health. V gene TRBV24-1 combines with J gene TRBJ2-1; no clear D gene. CDR3 sequence reads: CATSDFSSTTHPSSYNEQFF. CDR3 bases: TGTGCCACCAGTGATTTTAGTTCAACTACCCACCCGAGCTCCTACAATGAGCAGTTCTTC.